A single sample gave rise to the 18 T cell receptor beta chains below, sequenced in a study of regulatory T cells in long-lasting Graves disease. CDR3 regions were amplified by Arm-PCR using iRepertoire HTBI primers to build TCR beta libraries. TCRdb called the multiplex PCR reads again in MiXCR, with one record for every CDR3 protein. The sample holds roughly 350,000 distinct CDR3 sequences, over 15% seen once. Noted time point: newly diagnosed GD, antithyroid drugs for less than 3 months. RNA isolated from PBMCs was used to make the TCR library. These same data were also listed under a study on T cells in Graves' hyperthyroidism and ophthalmopathy.

The source material was peripheral blood mononuclear cells (PBMCs), sampled at new diagnosis, from a patient treated with antithyroid drugs. Source of these receptors: a man aged 35-49 years with Graves disease.

At least ten counts were recorded for this clonotype. The chain carries TRBV4-1 and TRBJ2-7; D is perhaps TRBD1 (5 bases). This CDR3 contains 13 residues. V lost 1 base and J lost 4, with 8 bases in between. Germline V lookup: CDR1 MGHRA, CDR2 YSYEKL. CDR3: CASSQGRQYEQYF. Here the CDR3 DNA reads TGCGCCAGCAGCCAAGGACGACAGTACGAGCAGTACTTC.

This clonotype has at least ten counts. This chain links TRBV30 with TRBJ2-2, with D possibly matching TRBD2 (7 bases). Trimming shortened V by 5 bases and J by 7 bases, and 14 bases separated the two germline ends. CDR3 length: 13 residues. The V gene's germline CDR1 is GTSNPN and CDR2 SVGIG (reference sequence). CDR3 residues: CAWAGALSGELFF. In nucleotides, the CDR3 is TGTGCCTGGGCGGGGGCCCTCAGCGGGGAGCTGTTTTTT.

This clonotype appeared many times. V and J are TRBV20-1 and TRBJ2-7, with TRBD1 identical over 8 bases. CDR3 length equals 16 residues. V shed 3 bases and J 0 bases; nucleotides not matched to a gene: 10. Germline CDR1 is DFQATT and CDR2 is SNEGSKA (reference sequence). CDR3 in amino acids: CSASRRQGSISYEQYF. DNA of the CDR3: TGCAGTGCTAGCCGAAGACAGGGGAGTATCTCCTACGAGCAGTACTTC.

This CDR3 is CASSEGNEQFF. Written as DNA, the CDR3 is TGTGCCAGCAGTGAGGGGAATGAGCAGTTCTTC. This sequence joins TRBV6-1 and TRBJ2-1, with D uncertain. CDR3 length: 11 residues. V was trimmed by 3 bases and J by 7 bases, leaving 4 bases between them. Germline CDR1 is MNHNS and CDR2 is SASEGT.

Ten or more counts support this clonotype. The V and J genes are TRBV28 and TRBJ2-7, with 10 bases aligning to TRBD1. CDR3 length equals 13 residues. Germline-derived CDR1 and CDR2 are MDHEN and SYDVKM. V lost 3 bases to trimming and J lost 8 bases; unmatched junction nucleotides: 4. Here the CDR3 DNA reads TGTGCCAGCAGTTTGGGGGACAGGGGACAGCAGTACTTC. Translation: CASSLGDRGQQYF. The complete variable domain, with remaining parts taken from reference TRBV28 and TRBJ2-7, reads DVKVTQSSRYLVKRTGEKVFLECVQDMDHENMFWYRQDPGLGLRLIYFSYDVKMKEKGDIPEGYSVSREKKERFSLILESASTNQTSMYLCASSLGDRGQQYFGPGTRLTVT.

This sequence joins TRBV11-2 and TRBJ1-3; D not certain. Germline CDR1 is SGHAT and CDR2 is FQNNGV. V was pared by 4 bases and J by 4 bases, with 5 bases between. This CDR3 has 12 amino acids. The CDR3 region is CASSYEGNTIYF. As DNA, the CDR3 is TGTGCCAGCAGCTACGAAGGAAACACCATATATTTT.

There are many counts of this clonotype. The chain links TRBV6-1 to TRBJ2-3; D is possibly TRBD1 or TRBD2 (6 bases each). This CDR3 has 16 residues. The V gene's germline CDR1 is MNHNS and CDR2 SASEGT. The V gene lost 1 base and the J gene lost 0 bases, with 11 bases spanning the gap. DNA of the CDR3: TGTGCCAGCAGTGAAGTGTCGGGGGCTAGCACAGATACGCAGTATTTT. It is translated as CASSEVSGASTDTQYF.

To note about this clonotype: A much larger clone differs from this one at a single base, so this may be a read error. The CDR3 DNA sequence: TGCGCCAACAGCCCTGCACAGGGGCCGGAAAAACTGTTTTTT. It is translated as CANSPAQGPEKLFF. The V and J genes are TRBV5-1 and TRBJ1-4; 7 bases line up with TRBD1. Germline CDR1 reads SGHRS; CDR2 reads YFSETQ. This CDR3 spans 14 amino acids.

The rearrangement links TRBV20-1 to TRBJ1-5; D unresolved. The V and J ends lost 3 bases and 1 base respectively, with 4 bases between them. Germline V lookup: CDR1 DFQATT, CDR2 SNEGSKA (reference sequence). The CDR3 has 12 amino acids. The CDR3 region has the DNA TGCAGTGCTAGTTGGAGCAATCAGCCCCAGCATTTT. Amino acid sequence: CSASWSNQPQHF.

This clonotype was counted a few times. A far bigger clonotype differs at one base, so this is likely a read error. CDR3: CATRVAGGLYNEQYF. As DNA, the CDR3 is TGTGCCACCAGGGTAGCGGGGGGCCTGTACAATGAGCAGTACTTC. The chain joins TRBV10-3 to TRBJ2-7, with TRBD2 identical over 10 bases. This CDR3 region has 15 residues. The germline V gene encodes CDR1 ENHRY and CDR2 SYGVKD. Trimming cost V 10 bases and J 7 bases; bases outside gene matches: 16.

This chain uses TRBV15 with TRBJ2-7, with a possible D match to TRBD1 (6 bases). CDR3 length equals 14 residues. The ends were cut back, 1 base at V and 6 bases at J, with 13 bases in the middle. Germline CDR1 and CDR2: LNHNV and YYDKDF (reference sequence). In DNA form, the CDR3 reads TGTGCCACCAGCAGAGGCACAGGGCGATTCGAGCAGTACTTC. Amino acid sequence: CATSRGTGRFEQYF.

The chain combines TRBV7-9 with TRBJ2-7; 9 bases match TRBD1. The CDR3 contains 13 residues. V shed 8 bases, J shed 5 bases, and the junction held 7 bases outside the gene matches. The germline V gene has CDR1 SEHNR and CDR2 FQNEAQ (reference sequence). CDR3 loop: CASQRTGVHEQYF. DNA of the CDR3: TGTGCCAGCCAACGGACAGGGGTGCACGAGCAGTACTTC.

This clonotype was seen repeatedly, ten times or more. The gene calls are TRBV7-2 and TRBJ2-4, with D hard to call. CDR1 and CDR2 from the germline V gene are SGHTA and FQGNSA. CDR3 length equals 14 residues. Trimming shortened V by 5 bases and J by 5 bases, and 13 bases separated the two germline ends. The CDR3, as DNA: TGTGCCAGCAGCGAATACAAAGACCAAAACATTCAGTACTTC. Amino acid sequence: CASSEYKDQNIQYF. Supplemented by reference TRBV7-2 and TRBJ2-4, the full variable domain reads GAGVSQSPSNKVTEKGKDVELRCDPISGHTALYWYRQSLGQGLEFLIYFQGNSAPDKSGLPSDRFSAERTGGSVSTLTIQRTQQEDSAVYLCASSEYKDQNIQYFGAGTRLSVL.

This clonotype was seen repeatedly, ten times or more. The chain is built from TRBV5-1 and TRBJ2-1; 10 nucleotides match TRBD2. This CDR3 has 16 residues. CDR1 and CDR2 from the germline V gene are SGHRS and YFSETQ. V shed 4 bases and J 2 bases; nucleotides not matched to a gene: 6. The CDR3 DNA sequence: TGCGCCAGCAGCGTCCTAGCGGGGGCCACCTACAATGAGCAGTTCTTC. Translation: CASSVLAGATYNEQFF.

Concerning this clonotype: A read error may be the cause here, since a much bigger clone is one base away. The DNA is left out, because the CDR3 cannot be placed on it with certainty; the CDR3 is given as TCRdb lists it. The rearrangement uses TRBV29-1 and TRBJ2-5; TRBD1, the table's D call, was not compared with the DNA. The germline CDR1 and CDR2 sequences are SQVTM and ANQGSEA. The CDR3 contains 14 residues when both ends are counted. CDR3 sequence reads: CSVVGAGSRETLYF.

This clonotype was found many times. V and J are TRBV7-8 and TRBJ2-1, with D hard to call. V lost 0 bases to trimming and J lost 4 bases, with 4 bases between them. The CDR3 is 13 amino acids. In germline, CDR1 is SGHVS, CDR2 FQNEAQ. As DNA, the CDR3 is TGTGCCAGCAGCTTAGCGAGTTACAATGAGCAGTTCTTC. It codes for CASSLASYNEQFF. The full variable domain, completed using reference TRBV7-8 and TRBJ2-1, is GAGVSQSPRYKVAKRGQDVALRCDPISGHVSLFWYQQALGQGPEFLTYFQNEAQLDKSGLPSDRFFAERPEGSVSTLKIQRTQQEDSAVYLCASSLASYNEQFFGPGTRLTVL.

This sequence joins TRBV19 and TRBJ1-2; TRBD1 matches 7 bases. Looked up from germline, CDR1 is LNHDA and CDR2 is SQIVND (reference sequence). This CDR3 spans 14 amino acids. V lost 6 bases, J lost 6 bases, and 10 bases stayed unmatched. For the CDR3, the DNA is TGTGCCAGTAGCAGCGACAGGGCTTCCCATGGCTACACCTTC. Its protein product is CASSSDRASHGYTF. Combining the CDR3 with reference TRBV19 and TRBJ1-2 gives the whole variable domain DGGITQSPKYLFRKEGQNVTLSCEQNLNHDAMYWYRQDPGQGLRLIYYSQIVNDFQKGDIAEGYSVSREKKESFPLTVTSAQKNPTAFYLCASSSDRASHGYTFGSGTRLTVV.

This clonotype was seen a handful of times. The V and J genes are TRBV5-1 and TRBJ1-4; weak D call: TRBD1 (5 bases). The CDR3 runs to 14 residues. The germline gives CDR1 SGHRS, CDR2 YFSETQ. Trimming left V 0 bases short and J 8 bases short, with 11 bases between. CDR3 region: CASSLAGGEEKLFF. The CDR3 bases are TGCGCCAGCAGCTTGGCTGGAGGGGAAGAAAAACTGTTTTTT.